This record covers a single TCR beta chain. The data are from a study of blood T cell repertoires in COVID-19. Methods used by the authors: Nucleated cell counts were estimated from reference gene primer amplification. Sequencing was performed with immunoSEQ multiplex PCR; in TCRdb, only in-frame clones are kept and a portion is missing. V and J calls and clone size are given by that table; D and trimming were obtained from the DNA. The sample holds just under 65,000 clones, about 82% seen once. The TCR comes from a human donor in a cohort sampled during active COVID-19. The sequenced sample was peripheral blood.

This CDR3 is CASSLRTGGRFKEHEAFF. CDR3 DNA sequence: TGTGCCAGCAGTTTACGGACAGGGGGCAGGTTCAAAGAACATGAAGCTTTCTTT. The V call is TRBV27, the J call TRBJ1-1, with 11 bases identical to TRBD1. The V segment lost 2 bases and the J segment 7 bases; nucleotides outside the gene matches: 15. The CDR3 length is 18 residues. From germline, CDR1 is MNHEY and CDR2 SMNVEV (reference sequence).